This TCR beta chain appears in the sequencing data of a study of blood T cell repertoires in COVID-19. In the study overall: The analysed material was cDNA or gDNA that came from T cells, B-cell-depleted T cells, or PBMCs.

Original processing methods: Reference gene primer amplification in the assay estimated nucleated cell counts. The protocol was immunoSEQ multiplex PCR, while the TCRdb copy is restricted to in-frame clones and leaves out a portion. The DNA was the basis for D and trimming; V, J and clone size are from that table. There are more than 300,000 clones in the sample; around 87% occur only once, and around 9.3% lies in the top ten. For this clone: At the DNA level, this CDR3 is encoded by other sequences in the same sample as well.

Germline CDR1 is SNHLY and CDR2 is FYNNEI. The CDR3 spans 15 residues. Trimming pared 4 bases from V and 6 bases from J, leaving 18 bases between. This sequence originates from a woman under 40 with COVID-19, enrolled during active disease. Sequenced sample: peripheral blood. The chain has TRBV2 and TRBJ1-2; TRBD1 is a possible D gene (5 bases). The DNA of the CDR3 is TGTGCCAGCAGTGTCCCCTTTTCCAGGGAAGATGGCTACACCTTC. This gives the protein CASSVPFSREDGYTF.